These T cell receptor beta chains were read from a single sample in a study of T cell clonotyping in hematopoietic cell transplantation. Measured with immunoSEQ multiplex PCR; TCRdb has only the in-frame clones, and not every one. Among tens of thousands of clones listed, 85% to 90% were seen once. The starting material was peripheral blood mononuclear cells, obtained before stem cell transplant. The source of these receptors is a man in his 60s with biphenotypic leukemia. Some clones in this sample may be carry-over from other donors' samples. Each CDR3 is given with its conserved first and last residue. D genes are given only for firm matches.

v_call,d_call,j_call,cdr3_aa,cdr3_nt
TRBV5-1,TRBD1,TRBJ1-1,CASSSLQGEVFEAFF,TGCGCCAGCAGCTCACTACAGGGGGAGGTTTTCGAAGCTTTCTTT
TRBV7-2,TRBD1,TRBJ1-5,CASSHETGGDHYSNQPQHF,TGTGCCAGCAGCCACGAGACAGGGGGGGATCATTATAGCAATCAGCCCCAGCATTTT
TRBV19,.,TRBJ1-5,CASSSRDPGQPQHF,TGTGCCAGTAGTAGCCGGGACCCGGGGCAGCCCCAGCATTTT
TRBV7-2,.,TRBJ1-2,CASSLDGYGYTF,TGTGCCAGCAGCTTAGACGGCTATGGCTACACCTTC
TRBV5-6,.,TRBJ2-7,CASSLVGITSYEQYF,TGTGCCAGCAGCTTGGTGGGCATAACCTCCTACGAGCAGTACTTC
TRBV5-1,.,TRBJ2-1,CASSLFPQGVRNYNEQFF,TGCGCCAGCAGCTTGTTTCCCCAGGGTGTGCGGAACTACAATGAGCAGTTCTTC
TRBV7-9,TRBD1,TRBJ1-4,CASSLTSFFRTGGEKLFF,TGTGCCAGCAGTCTAACTAGTTTCTTCCGGACAGGGGGTGAAAAACTGTTTTTT
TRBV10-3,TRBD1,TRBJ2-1,CAIRTGGEAYNEQFF,TGTGCCATCAGGACAGGGGGGGAGGCCTACAATGAGCAGTTCTTC
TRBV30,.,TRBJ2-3,CAWSVQRDTQYF,TGTGCCTGGAGTGTACAAAGGGATACGCAGTATTTT
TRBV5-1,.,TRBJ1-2,CASSLLWGSANYGYTF,TGCGCCAGCAGCTTACTATGGGGGTCGGCTAACTATGGCTACACCTTC
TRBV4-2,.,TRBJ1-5,CASSQDGGEHQPQHF,TGTGCCAGCAGCCAAGATGGGGGGGAACATCAGCCCCAGCATTTT
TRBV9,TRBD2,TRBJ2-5,CASSGLAGGPETQYF,TGTGCCAGCAGCGGACTAGCGGGAGGGCCAGAGACCCAGTACTTC